This T cell receptor beta chain came from a study of cytotoxic CD8 clonotypes in ibrutinib-treated CLL. The wider study: Averaging across samples gave 255,043 productive templates and approximately 87,000 productive rearrangements.

This clone has just one count. The antigen is unknown. Study results and limitations: Sustained-remission and progressing patients were not sampled at matched times.

Trimming removed 1 base at V and 3 bases at J, with 13 bases between. Germline V gene data show CDR1 as LGHNA and CDR2 as YSLEER. This CDR3 spans 15 amino acids. TCRdb's copy holds only in-frame clones and misses some; the assay was immunoSEQ multiplex PCR. The table has 52,000 or so clones, around 52% seen once. This chain joins TRBV4-3 and TRBJ2-7; D call uncertain. The source material was PBMCs, sampled at disease progression, from a patient treated with ibrutinib. This receptor was identified in a human donor with chronic lymphocytic leukemia. The CDR3 loop reads CASSQGVAGRYEQYF. CDR3 DNA: TGCGCCAGCAGCCAAGGGGTTGCTGGCCGCTACGAGCAGTACTTC.